The clone carrying this T cell receptor beta chain was detected a few times. Its matching antigen is unknown. 13 Jbeta primers and 60 Vbeta primers were used for the PCR. The method was immunoSEQ multiplex PCR; TCRdb's version includes in-frame clones alone and lacks a portion of them. The table has more than 110,000 clones, around 81% seen once; the top ten hold around 2.5%. CDR3 length: 14 residues. V was shortened by 4 bases and J by 2 bases, with 12 bases between the two germline ends. Germline CDR1 and CDR2: SGHDT and YYEEEE. These data belong to a study of cytomegalovirus exposure and HLA in healthy donors. Regarding the study as a whole: Rare sequences made up most TCRs, while some public TCRs were found in many donors.

The TCR sequence derives from a man between 50 and 59 years old in good health and CMV-seronegative. Sequencing used PBMCs. The chain links TRBV5-6 to TRBJ2-5; tentatively, D is TRBD1 (6 bases). This CDR3 reads CASSVWGPQETQYF. CDR3 DNA sequence: TGTGCCAGCAGCGTTTGGGGGCCTCAAGAGACCCAGTACTTC.